Listed below are T cell receptor beta chains from one sample, sequenced in a study of cytomegalovirus exposure and HLA in healthy donors. The assay was immunoSEQ multiplex PCR, and TCRdb's table has in-frame clones only and misses some. The table shows a few hundred thousand clones, with about nine tenths occurring only once. The sequencing sample was made of PBMCs. The receptors shown here come from a woman aged 18-29 years in good health and CMV-seronegative. Each CDR3 is given with its conserved first and last residue. A D gene is named only where the DNA matches it firmly. Not every row has a clone size; where given, it reads once, few, many or a size class.

- | few | TRBJ1-2 | TRBV18 | TGTGCCAGCTCCCCCGAAAGCACCTCTAACTATGGCTACACCTTC | CASSPESTSNYGYTF
TRBD2 | - | TRBJ2-7 | TRBV5-4 | TGTGCCAGCAGCTCCGGGACTAGCGGGAGGGTAAACGAGCAGTACTTC | CASSSGTSGRVNEQYF
TRBD2 | - | TRBJ2-7 | TRBV7-9 | TGTGCCAGCACACGGACTAGCGGGATTTTATTCCACGAGCAGTACTTC | CASTRTSGILFHEQYF
TRBD1 | - | TRBJ1-2 | TRBV5-6 | TGTGCCAGCAGCTTGTTCCGGGACAGGGGTAACTATGGCTACACCTTC | CASSLFRDRGNYGYTF
- | - | TRBJ1-2 | TRBV4-3 | TGCGCCAGCAGCCAAGAATGGGCAGGGCCTCACGGCTACACCTTC | CASSQEWAGPHGYTF
TRBD2 | few | TRBJ2-5 | TRBV6-5 | TGTGCCAGCAGTTCATGGACTAGCGGGAGTAGGGAGACCCAGTACTTC | CASSSWTSGSRETQYF
TRBD1 | few | TRBJ1-2 | TRBV27 | TGTGCCAGCAGCTCCGCCGGGACAGGGGTCTTCTATGGCTACACCTTC | CASSSAGTGVFYGYTF
TRBD2 | - | TRBJ2-1 | TRBV18 | TGTGCCAGCTCACCACTAGCCCCAGCGGGAAGCAATGAGCAGTTCTTC | CASSPLAPAGSNEQFF
- | - | TRBJ1-1 | TRBV2 | TGTGCCAGCAGTCCCCGGGACATGAACACTGAAGCTTTCTTT | CASSPRDMNTEAFF
- | - | TRBJ1-4 | TRBV10-3 | TGTGCCATCCGGGGACTAGAGGGTGAAAAACTGTTTTTT | CAIRGLEGEKLFF
- | - | TRBJ1-5 | TRBV9 | TGTGCCAGCAGCCCCGCCGGGGTGGATCAGCCCCAGCATTTT | CASSPAGVDQPQHF
- | once | TRBJ2-1 | TRBV27 | TGTGCCACGGCGGCGGGGCCTCCCAAGCAGTTCTTC | CATAAGPPKQFF
- | once | TRBJ2-5 | TRBV27 | TGTGCCAGCAGTTTAGTCGACAGGCTAGGAACCCAGTACTTC | CASSLVDRLGTQYF
- | - | TRBJ1-3 | TRBV9 | TGTGCCAGCAGCGTAGCTCCCGGGGGGGAGGCTGGAAACACCATATATTTT | CASSVAPGGEAGNTIYF
- | - | TRBJ2-1 | TRBV19 | TGTGCCAGTAGCCCCCTTAGCGGAGCCTACAATGAGCAGTTCTTC | CASSPLSGAYNEQFF
TRBD1 | - | TRBJ1-4 | TRBV5-4 | TGTGCCAGCAGCCCGGGACAGATTAATGAAAAACTGTTTTTT | CASSPGQINEKLFF
- | once | TRBJ2-7 | TRBV6-6 | TGTGCCAGCAGTTACTCGAGGCAGGGGTCCTACGAGCAGTACTTC | CASSYSRQGSYEQYF
TRBD2 | - | TRBJ2-1 | TRBV19 | TGTGCCAGTAGTTCCCGGACTAGCGAGAGTAGGGCCTACCATGAGCAGTTCTTC | CASSSRTSESRAYHEQFF
TRBD2 | - | TRBJ2-7 | TRBV9 | TGTGCCAGCACGAAGGGACTAGCTGGAGGCGAGCAGTACTTC | CASTKGLAGGEQYF
- | - | TRBJ2-7 | TRBV7-9 | TGTGCCAGCACCAAGGGGGGGAGCTCCTACGAGCAGTACTTC | CASTKGGSSYEQYF
- | - | TRBJ2-7 | TRBV7-2 | TGTGCCAGCAGCCCAAGACAGGTTCGTGAGCAGTACTTC | CASSPRQVREQYF
- | - | TRBJ2-5 | TRBV6-5 | TGTGCCAGCAGTTATAATCGGGAGACCCAGTACTTC | CASSYNRETQYF
- | - | TRBJ1-2 | TRBV11-2 | TGTGCCAGCAGCTTGGGAGGGGGGACCTACACCTTC | CASSLGGGTYTF
- | - | TRBJ1-2 | TRBV7-2 | TGTGCCAGCAGACCCGACAGCGCCCACCCCGTTTATGGCTACACCTTC | CASRPDSAHPVYGYTF
- | - | TRBJ2-5 | TRBV7-8 | TGTGCCAGCAGCTTTTCGGGGTGGGGGACCCAGTACTTC | CASSFSGWGTQYF
- | - | TRBJ2-3 | TRBV9 | TGTGCCAGCAGCGTAGTACGGGTAGATACGCAGTATTTT | CASSVVRVDTQYF
TRBD1 | once | TRBJ2-7 | TRBV6-5 | TGTGCCAGCAGTTACTCCGGACAGGGCGAGTACGAGCAGTACTTC | CASSYSGQGEYEQYF
TRBD2 | - | TRBJ2-2 | TRBV19 | TGTGCCAGTAATCCGGGACTAGCGGGAGCCATCATGAACACCGGGGAGCTGTTTTTT | CASNPGLAGAIMNTGELFF
TRBD1 | - | TRBJ1-5 | TRBV4-1 | TGCGCCAGCAGCCAAGGCCTAGGGGGCGCGGAGGGTCAGCCCCAGCATTTT | CASSQGLGGAEGQPQHF
TRBD1 | - | TRBJ2-1 | TRBV5-1 | TGCGCCAGCAGCCTACCTGACAGGGATGAGCAGTTCTTC | CASSLPDRDEQFF
TRBD2 | once | TRBJ2-1 | TRBV6-6 | TGTGCCAGCAGTTACCGGGGGGACAATGAGCAGTTCTTC | CASSYRGDNEQFF
- | - | TRBJ1-2 | TRBV5-1 | TGCGCCAGCAGCTTAGAGGAGGGGAACTATGGCTACACCTTC | CASSLEEGNYGYTF
- | few | TRBJ1-3 | TRBV7-7 | TGTGCTAGCAGCTTAGGTCCAGGAACGAGCTCTGGAAACACCATATATTTT | CASSLGPGTSSGNTIYF
TRBD1 | - | TRBJ1-2 | TRBV28 | TGTGCCAGCAGAACTCAACAGGGGGCCAGCTATGGCTACACCTTC | CASRTQQGASYGYTF
TRBD2 | once | TRBJ2-3 | TRBV7-2 | TGTGCCAGCAGCTTAGAGTGGGGGGGGGATACGCAGTATTTT | CASSLEWGGDTQYF
TRBD1 | few | TRBJ1-5 | TRBV19 | TGTGCCAGTAGCCCGGGACAGGGCGGTCAGCCCCAGCATTTT | CASSPGQGGQPQHF
- | - | TRBJ1-5 | TRBV27 | TGTGCCAGCAGTTTATCGTCAGGGGAAAGGGATCAGCCCCAGCATTTT | CASSLSSGERDQPQHF
- | - | TRBJ2-7 | TRBV11-2 | TGTGCCAGCAGCTCCCCCTCGTACTACGAGCAGTACTTC | CASSSPSYYEQYF
- | - | TRBJ2-5 | TRBV20-1 | TGCAGTGCTATTCTCGGGGGGACCCAGTACTTC | CSAILGGTQYF
- | - | TRBJ2-7 | TRBV28 | TGTGCCAGCAGTTTACCTGTAGTAGCCTACGAGCAGTACTTC | CASSLPVVAYEQYF
TRBD2 | - | TRBJ2-7 | TRBV29-1 | TGCAGCGTTGTAGCGGGAGTGGGCGAGCAGTACTTC | CSVVAGVGEQYF
- | - | TRBJ2-3 | TRBV6-1 | TGTGCCAGCAGTGAAGCCGCACTAGCCCTCATGGGGGATACGCAGTATTTT | CASSEAALALMGDTQYF
TRBD2 | - | TRBJ2-7 | TRBV9 | TGTGCCAGAGGTCCTAGGGGACTAGCGGGAGTCCACGAGCAGTACTTC | CARGPRGLAGVHEQYF
- | - | TRBJ1-3 | TRBV7-6 | TGTGCCAGCAGCTTAGGAGGGCTCTCTGGAAACACCATATATTTT | CASSLGGLSGNTIYF
- | - | TRBJ2-7 | TRBV2 | TGTGCCAGCAGGGAGCCGGTCGGAAACTCCTACGAGCAGTACTTC | CASREPVGNSYEQYF
- | - | TRBJ2-5 | TRBV15 | TGTGCCACCAGCAGAGATCGGGGGTCGGAGACCCAGTACTTC | CATSRDRGSETQYF
TRBD2 | - | TRBJ2-2 | TRBV4-3 | TGCGCCAGCAGCCAAGAGGGGTGGACTAGCGGGAGACGGTACACCGGGGAGCTGTTTTTT | CASSQEGWTSGRRYTGELFF
TRBD2 | once | TRBJ2-1 | TRBV9 | TGTGCCAGCAGCGTTACGACTATAGCGGGGGGAAATGAGCAGTTCTTC | CASSVTTIAGGNEQFF
TRBD1 | - | TRBJ1-2 | TRBV5-1 | TGCGCCAGCAGCGGAAACAGGGGAGGTGGGCCTAACTATGGCTACACCTTC | CASSGNRGGGPNYGYTF
- | once | TRBJ2-7 | TRBV7-6 | TGTGCCAGCAGTCTTCTGGGGACTTTCTACGAGCAGTACTTC | CASSLLGTFYEQYF
TRBD1 | - | TRBJ2-1 | TRBV7-3 | TGTGCCAGCAGCTTCGTACAGGGGGGCAATGAGCAGTTCTTC | CASSFVQGGNEQFF